The 20 T cell receptor beta chains below all came from one sample that was sequenced in a study of cytomegalovirus exposure and HLA in healthy donors. The PCR employed 60 Vbeta primers together with 13 Jbeta primers. Sequencing was performed with immunoSEQ multiplex PCR; in TCRdb, only in-frame clones are kept and a portion is missing. The repertoire holds 150,000 to 200,000 clones, with approximately 80% as singletons. The sequenced material came from PBMCs. All receptors derive from a woman between 18 and 29 years old in good health and CMV-seropositive.

This clone was recorded once. J is TRBJ2-2 and V is TRBV5-1, with D unresolved. V was trimmed by 7 bases and J by 6 bases, leaving 7 bases between them. Germline CDR1 SGHRS, CDR2 YFSETQ. CDR3 length equals 11 residues. CDR3 sequence: CASGSAGELFF. The CDR3 nucleotides are TGCGCCAGCGGTAGTGCCGGGGAGCTGTTTTTT.

The CDR3 region is CASSLAGVDGYTF. The CDR3 bases are TGTGCCAGCAGCTTAGCAGGGGTGGATGGCTACACCTTC. The gene calls are TRBV11-2 and TRBJ1-2; TRBD1 is a possible D gene (6 bases). The V gene lost 1 base and the J gene lost 6 bases, with 9 bases spanning the gap. CDR1 and CDR2 from the germline V gene are SGHAT and FQNNGV. The CDR3 runs 13 residues.

The rearrangement uses TRBV4-3 and TRBJ2-7; the D gene is possibly TRBD2 (6 bases). Trimming took off 1 base at V and 0 bases at J, with 10 bases between the two ends. Looked up from germline, CDR1 is LGHNA and CDR2 is YSLEER. This CDR3 has 15 amino acids. CDR3 sequence (DNA): TGCGCCAGCAGCCAAGTCGCGGACTACTCCTACGAGCAGTACTTC. Amino acid sequence: CASSQVADYSYEQYF.

The genes are TRBV19 and TRBJ2-5; 8 bases align to TRBD1. After removal of 0 bases from V and 3 bases from J, the junction contained 3 bases not matched to a gene. The germline V gene encodes CDR1 LNHDA and CDR2 SQIVND (reference sequence). The CDR3 runs to 15 residues. The CDR3 reads CASSIDQGAEETQYF. The DNA of the CDR3 is TGTGCCAGTAGTATAGATCAGGGGGCTGAAGAGACCCAGTACTTC.

The chain uses TRBV6-6 and TRBJ1-2; possible D gene TRBD1, 5 bases. The germline CDR1 and CDR2 sequences are MNHNY and SVGAGI (reference sequence). CDR3 size: 13 residues. V was pared by 8 bases and J by 3 bases, with 13 bases between. The CDR3 loop reads CASAAGGDYGYTF. DNA for the CDR3: TGTGCCAGCGCTGCGGGGGGAGACTATGGCTACACCTTC.

Here the CDR3 DNA reads TGTGCCAGCAGCTTAGTCAGGATAATGAACACTGAAGCTTTCTTT. Translating it yields CASSLVRIMNTEAFF. This chain links TRBV7-9 with TRBJ1-1; no clear D. The germline V gene has CDR1 SEHNR and CDR2 FQNEAQ (reference sequence). The V and J ends lost 1 base and 0 bases respectively, with 9 bases between them. There are 15 residues in the CDR3.

This clone appeared a single time. The chain uses TRBV15 and TRBJ2-7; TRBD1 matches at 7 bases. The CDR3 length is 14 residues. The germline V gene has CDR1 LNHNV and CDR2 YYDKDF (reference sequence). With V trimmed by 4 bases and J by 7 bases, 10 bases remained unmatched. The CDR3 spells CATSTDRAVREQYF. CDR3 nucleotides: TGTGCCACCAGCACCGACAGGGCGGTAAGGGAGCAGTACTTC.

As DNA, the CDR3 is TGTGCCAGCAGTGCCGGGTCGAATGAGCAGTTCTTC. It is translated as CASSAGSNEQFF. The chain recombines TRBV6-5 with TRBJ2-1; no firm D call. Germline CDR1 is MNHEY and CDR2 is SVGAGI. The CDR3 is made up of 12 amino acids. Trimming stripped 5 bases from V and 7 bases from J, with 9 bases between.

The chain joins TRBV7-9 to TRBJ2-7; 9 bases agree with TRBD1. V trimming: 7 bases; J trimming: 3 bases; junction bases outside the gene matches: 13. This CDR3 is built from 16 residues. Germline V lookup: CDR1 SEHNR, CDR2 FQNEAQ (reference sequence). The CDR3 DNA reads TGTGCCAGCACTTCCTTCCGGGACAGGGTATTCTACGAGCAGTACTTC. Amino acid sequence: CASTSFRDRVFYEQYF. Complete variable domain (other parts from reference TRBV7-9 and TRBJ2-7): DTGVSQNPRHKITKRGQNVTFRCDPISEHNRLYWYRQTLGQGPEFLTYFQNEAQLEKSRLLSDRFSAERPKGSFSTLEIQRTEQGDSAMYLCASTSFRDRVFYEQYFGPGTRLTVT.

V and J are TRBV5-6 and TRBJ2-3, with a tentative D call TRBD1 (6 bases). Deletions cut 0 bases from V and 4 bases from J, with 12 bases between. The CDR3 has 15 amino acids. CDR1 and CDR2 from the germline V gene are SGHDT and YYEEEE. CDR3 region: CASSLALGAADTQYF. DNA of the CDR3: TGTGCCAGCAGCTTGGCCTTGGGGGCCGCAGATACGCAGTATTTT.

The rearrangement links TRBV27 to TRBJ2-1; 7 bases align to TRBD2. V was pared by 0 bases and J by 8 bases, with 4 bases of the junction left unmatched. CDR1 and CDR2 from the germline V gene are MNHEY and SMNVEV (reference sequence). This CDR3 is built from 14 residues. This CDR3 is CASSLSLGGYEQFF. Here the CDR3 DNA reads TGTGCCAGCAGTTTATCGTTGGGGGGGTATGAGCAGTTCTTC.

The rearrangement uses TRBV10-2 and TRBJ1-5, with unresolved D. CDR3 length: 15 amino acids. V was clipped by 2 bases and J by 6 bases, with 14 bases between them. Germline-derived CDR1 and CDR2 are WSHSY and SAAADI. CDR3 loop: CASSEGGMGSQPQHF. The DNA of the CDR3 is TGCGCCAGCAGTGAGGGAGGGATGGGGAGTCAGCCCCAGCATTTT.

The chain uses TRBV4-3 and TRBJ2-7, with 8 bases aligning to TRBD1. With 0 bases clipped from V and 4 bases from J, the junction kept 8 bases outside the gene matches. Germline values: CDR1 LGHNA, CDR2 YSLEER. The CDR3 consists of 16 residues. The CDR3 sequence is CASSQDPGQGGYEQYF. The CDR3 DNA reads as TGCGCCAGCAGCCAAGACCCCGGACAGGGAGGTTACGAGCAGTACTTC.

The CDR3 is CASSQDLVRATSGANVLTF. The CDR3 bases are TGCGCCAGCAGCCAAGATTTGGTCAGAGCGACCTCTGGGGCCAACGTCCTGACTTTC. The chain recombines TRBV4-1 with TRBJ2-6, with D unclear. The CDR3 contains 19 residues. Germline V lookup: CDR1 MGHRA, CDR2 YSYEKL. Between the trimmed V and J ends, which lost 0 bases and 0 bases, there was a span of 15 bases.

This chain links TRBV25-1 with TRBJ2-3; TRBD1 might be the D (5 bases). The germline CDR1 and CDR2 sequences are MGHDK and SYGVNS. CDR3 length: 14 amino acids. The germline V and J ends were trimmed by 4 bases and 2 bases, with 10 bases remaining between them. The CDR3 nucleotides read TGTGCCAGCAGTGGAGACAGTTACACAGATACGCAGTATTTT. Its protein is CASSGDSYTDTQYF.

The V call is TRBV5-4, the J call TRBJ1-1; 9 positions match TRBD1. CDR1 SGHNT and CDR2 YYREEE come from the germline V gene (reference sequence). The CDR3 runs 16 residues. Trimming cost V 3 bases and J 0 bases; bases outside gene matches: 6. CDR3 protein: CASSSRQGGLNTEAFF. The CDR3 coding sequence is TGTGCCAGCAGCTCACGACAGGGGGGCCTGAACACTGAAGCTTTCTTT.

J is TRBJ1-5 and V is TRBV2; TRBD1 matches at 7 bases. CDR3 length: 13 amino acids. Germline CDR1 reads SNHLY; CDR2 reads FYNNEI. The trim removed 6 bases at V and 7 bases at J, leaving 6 bases unmatched. CDR3 amino acids: CASSDDRVQPQHF. As DNA, the CDR3 is TGTGCCAGCAGCGACGACAGGGTCCAGCCCCAGCATTTT.

This clone has a handful of counts. The J gene is TRBJ1-4, the V gene TRBV2; 7 nucleotides align to TRBD1. Germline lookup yields CDR1 SNHLY and CDR2 FYNNEI. With 6 bases clipped from V and 7 bases from J, the junction kept 11 bases outside the gene matches. CDR3 length: 15 amino acids. DNA for the CDR3: TGTGCCAGCAGACGCCTTCGACAGGGAGGTGAAAAACTGTTTTTT. Residues: CASRRLRQGGEKLFF.

This clone appeared a single time. This chain connects TRBV5-1 to TRBJ1-5, with 9 bases lining up with TRBD1. CDR3 length: 14 residues. V lost 5 bases to trimming and J lost 7 bases; unmatched junction nucleotides: 7. From germline, CDR1 is SGHRS and CDR2 YFSETQ. The CDR3 coding sequence is TGCGCCAGCAGTCCACAGGGGGCCGGGCAGCCCCAGCATTTT. Translated, it gives CASSPQGAGQPQHF.

The DNA of the CDR3 is TGTGCCAGCAGCGTAGGAAGCGGGGGGACCTACGAGCAGTACTTC. Translation: CASSVGSGGTYEQYF. The chain has TRBV9 and TRBJ2-7, with 9 bases fitting TRBD2. The CDR3 has 15 amino acids. Germline CDR1 reads SGDLS; CDR2 reads YYNGEE. Unmatched junction bases numbered 3, after V lost 0 bases and J lost 2 bases.